Presented here are 8 T cell receptor beta chains from one specimen sequenced in a study of T cells in Graves' hyperthyroidism and ophthalmopathy. RNA transcripts gave rise to amplified TCR beta CDR3 regions. The TCR CDR3 first-round RT-PCR relied on the HTBI primer set. TCRdb analysed the multiplex PCR reads with MiXCR anew, one entry per CDR3 protein. The sample holds roughly 800,000 distinct CDR3 sequences; 38% are singletons and the top ten take approximately 8.7%. Sequencing input: blood. The receptors derive from a man between 18 and 29 years old with Graves' hyperthyroidism.

This clonotype came up many times. The J gene is TRBJ2-7, the V gene TRBV20-1; 7 positions agree with TRBD1. This CDR3 spans 12 amino acids. The germline V gene encodes CDR1 DFQATT and CDR2 SNEGSKA (reference sequence). The J segment lost 2 bases and the V segment lost 3 bases, leaving 1 base of the junction unmatched. The DNA for the CDR3 is TGCAGTGCTAGGGACAGGCCCTACGAGCAGTACTTC. It encodes CSARDRPYEQYF.

This clonotype was observed at least ten times. The chain links TRBV29-1 to TRBJ1-3; a possible D gene is TRBD1 (6 bases). Germline assignment: CDR1 SQVTM and CDR2 ANQGSEA. CDR3 size: 15 residues. V gave up 4 bases and J gave up 3 bases, with 16 bases separating them. The CDR3 loop is CSVARRGNYGNTIYF. For the CDR3, the DNA is TGCAGCGTTGCGCGTAGGGGGAATTATGGAAACACCATATATTTT.

The chain recombines TRBV2 with TRBJ1-4; the D is unclear. V was trimmed by 8 bases and J by 2 bases, leaving 12 bases between them. This CDR3 comprises 14 residues. CDR1 is SNHLY, CDR2 FYNNEI, per germline. The CDR3 sequence is CASSRLGTNEKLFF. For the CDR3, the DNA is TGTGCCAGCTCACGGCTTGGGACTAATGAAAAACTGTTTTTT. The full variable domain, its missing parts supplied by reference TRBV2 and TRBJ1-4, is EPEVTQTPSHQVTQMGQEVILRCVPISNHLYFYWYRQILGQKVEFLVSFYNNEISEKSEIFDDQFSVERPDGSNFTLKIRSTKLEDSAMYFCASSRLGTNEKLFFGSGTQLSVL.

This clonotype showed up many times. Possible read error: a much larger clone is one base away. The chain links TRBV19 to TRBJ2-7; D unclear. Between the trimmed V and J ends, which lost 1 base and 1 base, there was a span of 11 bases. The CDR3 sequence is 15 residues long. In germline, CDR1 is LNHDA, CDR2 SQIVND (reference sequence). CDR3 DNA: TGTGCCAGTAGTATAGCGAGACACGGGTCCTACGAGCAGTACTTC. This translates into CASSIARHGSYEQYF.

The rearrangement joins TRBV2 to TRBJ1-2; tentatively, D is TRBD1 (5 bases). CDR3 length: 12 residues. The germline V gene has CDR1 SNHLY and CDR2 FYNNEI. Trimming removed 10 bases at V and 7 bases at J, with 16 bases between. The CDR3 here is CATNGDRGGYTF. The CDR3 coding sequence is TGTGCCACCAATGGGGATAGGGGTGGCTACACCTTC.

The rearrangement links TRBV25-1 to TRBJ2-7, with a weak D call TRBD2 (6 bases). Germline lookup yields CDR1 MGHDK and CDR2 SYGVNS. Trimming left V 11 bases short and J 6 bases short, with 17 bases between. The CDR3 covers 12 residues. The CDR3 loop reads CAWSLGGTEQYF. The CDR3 nucleotides read TGTGCCTGGAGTCTTGGCGGGACCGAGCAGTACTTC.

V and J are TRBV29-1 and TRBJ1-2; 7 nucleotides match TRBD1. The germline gives CDR1 SQVTM, CDR2 ANQGSEA. This CDR3 spans 13 amino acids. With V trimmed by 6 bases and J by 4 bases, 8 bases remained unmatched. For the CDR3, the DNA is TGCAGCGTCAACCCGGACAGGATCTATGGCTACACCTTC. This codes for CSVNPDRIYGYTF.

The chain joins TRBV7-8 to TRBJ2-7; 8 bases agree with TRBD1. The germline V gene encodes CDR1 SGHVS and CDR2 FQNEAQ. This CDR3 is 16 amino acids long. Trimming took 4 bases from V and 3 from J; bases not matched to a gene: 11. CDR3 in amino acids: CASSSGGGTGYYEQYF. The CDR3 coding sequence is TGTGCCAGCAGCTCAGGGGGCGGGACAGGATACTACGAGCAGTACTTC.